This T cell receptor (beta chain) was recovered during a study of T cells after yellow fever vaccination. CDR1 MNHEY and CDR2 SVGEGT come from the germline V gene. The CDR3 consists of 18 residues. V lost 2 bases and J lost 3; bases outside the gene matches: 14. About this clonotype: The antigen is undetermined.

TCRdb reanalysed the 5' RACE reads using MiXCR and keeps one entry per CDR3 protein. The sample shows around 360,000 distinct CDR3 sequences, around 10% of them seen only once. Study findings and constraints: Reappearing after the booster were most of the clones from primary vaccination (almost 97% CD4, 85% to 90% CD8).

The specimen comprised PBMCs, sampled on the day of the first yellow fever vaccination. The sequence derives from a man between 18 and 35 years old who received the YFV17D yellow fever vaccine. V gene TRBV6-2 or TRBV6-3 combines with J gene TRBJ2-5; 8 bases agree with TRBD2. This chain's CDR3 is CASSYNPWGGGRKETQYF. The CDR3 DNA reads TGTGCCAGCAGTTACAACCCTTGGGGCGGGGGGCGAAAAGAGACCCAGTACTTC.